This T cell receptor beta chain was sequenced during a study of blood T cell repertoires in COVID-19. V was trimmed by 6 bases and J by 0 bases, leaving 11 bases between them. Germline V gene data show CDR1 as MRHNA and CDR2 as SNTAGT. The CDR3 runs 14 residues. This clone was seen a single time. Sequencing was performed with immunoSEQ multiplex PCR; in TCRdb, only in-frame clones are kept and a portion is missing. The repertoire holds about 230,000 clones, with roughly 80% as singletons. Sequenced material: peripheral blood. V is TRBV6-4 and J is TRBJ1-1; a weak D match, TRBD1 (5 bases). The clonotype originates from a woman aged 45-59 years with acute or convalescent COVID-19. The CDR3: CASSPGGVNTEAFF. CDR3 bases: TGTGCCAGCAGCCCGGGGGGGGTGAACACTGAAGCTTTCTTT.